Listed here is a single TCR beta chain. TCRdb keeps only in-frame clones here, not all; method: immunoSEQ multiplex PCR. This table has some 330,000 clones, 88% appearing once. V shed 0 bases and J 6 bases; nucleotides not matched to a gene: 5. Germline V CDR1 and CDR2: GTSNPN, SVGIG (reference sequence). CDR3 size: 14 residues. Adults between roughly 18 and 95 years of age took part from 20 to 25 US areas. Self-reported history from a screening survey and questionnaire set each donor's cohort. These data belong to a study of blood T cell repertoires in COVID-19. Sequenced: PBMCs or T cells enriched from blood (not recorded which). The chain recombines TRBV30 with TRBJ2-7; 10 bases map to TRBD1. The receptor comes from a man aged 30 to 45 who had recovered from COVID-19. The chain's CDR3 is CAWSVGDRGIEQYF. The CDR3 DNA follows: TGTGCCTGGAGTGTAGGGGACAGGGGTATCGAGCAGTACTTC.